The 22 T cell receptor beta chains below all came from one sample that was sequenced in a study of identical twins. TCRdb fed the 5' RACE reads into MiXCR, producing one record per CDR3 protein. The table records some 190,000 distinct CDR3 sequences, roughly 15% of them present only once. The sample also formed part of further work on T cells expressing NK-cell markers.

The sample comprised CD8+ T cells sorted from blood. Receptors were obtained from a woman between 18 and 29 years old in good health.

This clonotype turned up a few times. The chain joins TRBV12-3 or TRBV12-4 to TRBJ1-5, with D hard to call. Trimming took 0 bases from V and 7 from J, leaving 7 bases between them. The CDR3 has 13 residues. CDR3 nucleotides: TGTGCCAGCAGTTTAGCCCTGGGACAGCCCCAGCATTTT. It translates to CASSLALGQPQHF.

The V gene is TRBV5-4, the J gene TRBJ1-5; D is unclear. V was trimmed by 4 bases and J by 7 bases, leaving 12 bases between them. The CDR3 consists of 13 residues. Germline V gene sequence: CDR1 SGHNT, CDR2 YYREEE (reference sequence). The CDR3 DNA is TGTGCCAGCAGCGAGGGAGAAAACCAGCCCCAGCATTTT. Its protein is CASSEGENQPQHF.

A few counts support this clonotype. This chain uses TRBV27 with TRBJ2-1, with TRBD2 matching 8 bases. After removal of 4 bases from V and 4 bases from J, the junction contained 6 bases not matched to a gene. The CDR3 consists of 15 residues. Germline lookup yields CDR1 MNHEY and CDR2 SMNVEV (reference sequence). CDR3 in DNA: TGTGCCAGCAGTTCCGGGACTAGTCCTTACAATGAGCAGTTCTTC. This codes for CASSSGTSPYNEQFF.

In this sample, this clonotype turned up a few times. V is TRBV10-3 and J is TRBJ2-7; TRBD2 is a possible D gene (5 bases). V gave up 2 bases and J gave up 4 bases, with 15 bases separating them. The CDR3 length is 15 residues. Germline CDR1 and CDR2: ENHRY and SYGVKD. CDR3 region: CAISEPPEGKYEQYF. CDR3 bases: TGTGCCATCAGTGAGCCACCCGAGGGAAAATACGAGCAGTACTTC.

In its sample, this clonotype was seen many times. This sequence joins TRBV12-3 or TRBV12-4 and TRBJ2-1; 8 nucleotides agree with TRBD2. The trim removed 7 bases at V and 10 bases at J, leaving 3 bases unmatched. CDR3 length equals 11 residues. The CDR3 loop reads CASTPSGEQFF. As DNA, the CDR3 is TGTGCCAGCACCCCTAGCGGGGAGCAGTTCTTC.

This clonotype was seen a few times. The chain has TRBV12-3 or TRBV12-4 and TRBJ1-1; D is ambiguous. This CDR3 spans 12 amino acids. V was cut by 3 bases and J by 7 bases, with 9 bases left in between. Written as DNA, the CDR3 is TGTGCCAGCAGTTTCGTGGACCATGAAGCTTTCTTT. It is translated as CASSFVDHEAFF.

The chain employs TRBV3-1 and TRBJ2-1; D is undetermined. Trimming stripped 6 bases from V and 6 bases from J, with 15 bases between. CDR3 length: 14 residues. Germline-derived CDR1 and CDR2 are LGHDT and YNNKEL (reference sequence). CDR3 protein: CASSESGSGNEQFF. DNA of the CDR3: TGTGCCAGCAGTGAGTCGGGTTCGGGCAATGAGCAGTTCTTC.

The chain is built from TRBV5-1 and TRBJ2-1, with a weak D call TRBD1 (5 bases). CDR3 size: 14 residues. Trimming cost V 4 bases and J 4 bases, with 12 bases left between them. The germline CDR1 and CDR2 sequences are SGHRS and YFSETQ. The CDR3, as DNA: TGCGCCAGCAGCCCGGACACCTTATACAATGAGCAGTTCTTC. Protein product: CASSPDTLYNEQFF.

This clonotype was detected a few times. The chain couples TRBV11-2 to TRBJ2-5, with D maybe TRBD1 (5 bases). Trimming shortened V by 0 bases and J by 3 bases, and 32 bases separated the two germline ends. Germline V gene lookup returns CDR1 SGHAT and CDR2 FQNNGV. This CDR3 is built from 22 residues. The CDR3 loop is CASSLDRPPGAENPASEETQYF. DNA of the CDR3: TGTGCCAGCAGCTTAGATCGACCCCCTGGGGCGGAGAACCCGGCATCGGAAGAGACCCAGTACTTC.

The table lists this clonotype with a few counts. This chain joins TRBV25-1 and TRBJ1-5; D not resolved. The CDR3 totals 11 residues. Germline V gene sequence: CDR1 MGHDK, CDR2 SYGVNS. The CDR3 DNA sequence: TGTGCAAGCGGGTGGAATCAGCCCCAGCATTTT. It codes for CASGWNQPQHF.

The J gene is TRBJ2-1, the V gene TRBV7-2; D is ambiguous. Trimming cost V 1 base and J 9 bases, with 22 bases left between them. Per the germline V gene, CDR1 is SGHTA and CDR2 is FQGNSA. The CDR3 consists of 17 residues. The chain's CDR3 is CASSLGDGLSYWSEQFF. The CDR3 bases are TGTGCCAGCAGCTTAGGTGACGGTCTTAGCTACTGGAGTGAGCAGTTCTTC.

This chain joins TRBV9 and TRBJ2-5; D might be TRBD2 (6 bases). Germline-derived CDR1 and CDR2 are SGDLS and YYNGEE. With 2 bases removed from V and 2 bases from J, the gap between germline ends came to 10 bases. CDR3 length equals 14 residues. CDR3 region: CASSVTGLQETQYF. CDR3 coding DNA: TGTGCCAGCAGCGTTACAGGACTACAAGAGACCCAGTACTTC.

The CDR3 bases are TGTGCCAGCAGCCAACGATTGGGGACTTCGAACACCGGGGAGCTGTTTTTT. This gives the protein CASSQRLGTSNTGELFF. This chain uses TRBV7-9 with TRBJ2-2; tentative D call: TRBD2 (6 bases). The CDR3 is 17 residues long. The ends were cut back, 5 bases at V and 0 bases at J, with 16 bases in the middle. Germline values: CDR1 SEHNR, CDR2 FQNEAQ (reference sequence).

The CDR3 DNA is TGTGCCAGCAGCCCGCCTCTAGCGGGGGGTGAGACCCAGTACTTC. This translates into CASSPPLAGGETQYF. The V call is TRBV3-1, the J call TRBJ2-5; 11 nucleotides line up with TRBD2. CDR3 size: 15 residues. Germline-derived CDR1 and CDR2 are LGHDT and YNNKEL (reference sequence). Trimming at V came to 4 bases and at J to 5 bases, leaving 6 bases not matched to a gene.

This clonotype was counted between two and nine times. CDR3 protein: CASSLTLAGEETQYF. CDR3 nucleotide sequence: TGTGCCAGCAGTTTAACCCTAGCGGGAGAAGAGACCCAGTACTTC. The chain recombines TRBV12-3 or TRBV12-4 with TRBJ2-5, with TRBD2 matching over 10 bases. V lost 2 bases and J lost 3; bases outside the gene matches: 3. This CDR3 has 15 residues.

The J gene is TRBJ2-3, the V gene TRBV11-2, with 9 bases identical to TRBD2. CDR3 length: 18 residues. V lost 2 bases to trimming and J lost 4 bases; unmatched junction nucleotides: 13. Germline V lookup: CDR1 SGHAT, CDR2 FQNNGV. DNA of the CDR3: TGTGCCAGCAGCTTAAGCCCCTTAGCGGGAGCGAAGCCAGATACGCAGTATTTT. It specifies CASSLSPLAGAKPDTQYF.

J is TRBJ2-2 and V is TRBV5-6; D gene unclear. V lost 4 bases and J lost 8, with 9 bases in between. This CDR3 is 12 amino acids long. CDR1 and CDR2 from the germline V gene are SGHDT and YYEEEE. The CDR3 protein is CASSDLLGELFF. The DNA of the CDR3 is TGTGCCAGCAGCGACCTTTTGGGGGAGCTGTTTTTT.

The gene calls are TRBV6-1 and TRBJ1-5, with D possibly matching TRBD1 (5 bases). There are 15 residues in the CDR3. The V and J ends lost 6 bases and 2 bases respectively, with 14 bases between them. Germline V lookup: CDR1 MNHNS, CDR2 SASEGT. The CDR3 is CASSFHRLGNQPQHF. The CDR3 DNA reads as TGTGCCAGCAGCTTCCACAGGTTGGGCAATCAGCCCCAGCATTTT.

This clonotype has more than one count but fewer than ten. The chain carries TRBV5-6 and TRBJ2-1; D is unclear. The V gene lost 2 bases and the J gene lost 8 bases, with 5 bases spanning the gap. This CDR3 has 11 amino acids. Germline CDR1 reads SGHDT; CDR2 reads YYEEEE. The CDR3 reads CASSLLHEQFF. CDR3 coding DNA: TGTGCCAGCAGCTTACTACATGAGCAGTTCTTC. Variable domain in full (rest from reference TRBV5-6 and TRBJ2-1): DAGVTQSPTHLIKTRGQQVTLRCSPKSGHDTVSWYQQALGQGPQFIFQYYEEEERQRGNFPDRFSGHQFPNYSSELNVNALLLGDSALYLCASSLLHEQFFGPGTRLTVL.

This clonotype was picked up a small number of times. The J gene is TRBJ1-4, the V gene TRBV3-1; D gene ambiguous. This CDR3 region has 14 residues. V shed 0 bases and J shed 7 bases, with 9 bases lying between them. In germline, CDR1 is LGHDT, CDR2 YNNKEL (reference sequence). CDR3 loop: CASSQDRESEKLFF. The CDR3 nucleotides read TGTGCCAGCAGCCAAGATCGCGAGAGTGAAAAACTGTTTTTT.

The chain links TRBV10-3 to TRBJ1-1; no clear D gene. The germline V gene encodes CDR1 ENHRY and CDR2 SYGVKD. The CDR3 spans 17 residues. Trimming removed 0 bases from V and 4 bases from J, with 18 bases in between. This CDR3 is CAISESGFVKGSTEAFF. The CDR3 nucleotides read TGTGCCATCAGTGAGTCGGGTTTCGTGAAGGGATCCACTGAAGCTTTCTTT.

This clonotype was observed a handful of times. The V call is TRBV20-1, the J call TRBJ2-7, with D hard to call. The CDR3 has 15 amino acids. V was shortened by 6 bases and J by 2 bases, with 20 bases between the two germline ends. Germline CDR1 and CDR2: DFQATT and SNEGSKA (reference sequence). CDR3 region: CSASIALPGPYEQYF. The CDR3, as DNA: TGCAGTGCAAGCATCGCACTCCCGGGCCCCTACGAGCAGTACTTC.